The 11 T cell receptor beta chains in this list originate from one sample, sequenced in a study of T cells in Graves' hyperthyroidism and ophthalmopathy. TCR beta CDR3 sequences were amplified from RNA transcripts. Primed by the HTBI set, a first-round RT-PCR was run on the TCR CDR3. Using its own MiXCR run on the multiplex PCR reads, TCRdb lists one record per CDR3 protein. The sample lists roughly 720,000 distinct CDR3 sequences, roughly 17% occurring once. The specimen sequenced was blood. The receptors were gathered from a man aged 50-59 years with Graves' hyperthyroidism.

At least ten counts were recorded for this clonotype. The gene calls are TRBV2 and TRBJ2-1, with D uncertain. The germline V and J ends were trimmed by 7 bases and 4 bases, with 14 bases remaining between them. CDR1 and CDR2 (germline): SNHLY, FYNNEI. The CDR3 has 14 residues. Here the CDR3 DNA reads TGTGCCAGCAAGTGGGTGGCAGATTACAATGAGCAGTTCTTC. Translating it yields CASKWVADYNEQFF.

The V gene is TRBV11-2, the J gene TRBJ2-1, with TRBD1 matching over 9 bases. This CDR3 is 16 amino acids long. Germline lookup yields CDR1 SGHAT and CDR2 FQNNGV. Germline trimming cut 4 bases from V and 2 bases from J; bases unmatched to any gene: 6. This chain's CDR3 is CASSWGDRVTYNEQFF. CDR3 coding DNA: TGTGCCAGCAGCTGGGGGGACAGGGTCACCTACAATGAGCAGTTCTTC.

This clonotype was observed once. The chain couples TRBV28 to TRBJ2-3; 15 bases align to TRBD2. Unmatched junction bases numbered 2, after V lost 6 bases and J lost 1 base. Germline CDR1 reads MDHEN; CDR2 reads SYDVKM. This CDR3 has 16 amino acids. The CDR3 protein is CASRGLAGGGTDTQYF. In DNA form, the CDR3 reads TGTGCCAGCAGGGGACTAGCGGGAGGCGGCACAGATACGCAGTATTTT.

J is TRBJ1-4 and V is TRBV10-3; the D is unclear. Germline assignment: CDR1 ENHRY and CDR2 SYGVKD. The CDR3 is made up of 14 amino acids. Trimming shortened V by 2 bases and J by 2 bases, and 6 bases separated the two germline ends. The CDR3 coding sequence is TGTGCCATCAGTGAGGGATCTACTAATGAAAAACTGTTTTTT. This gives the protein CAISEGSTNEKLFF.

At least ten counts were recorded for this clonotype. The V gene is TRBV28, the J gene TRBJ2-4, with D hard to call. Germline CDR1 MDHEN, CDR2 SYDVKM. Between the trimmed V and J ends, which lost 5 bases and 4 bases, there was a span of 12 bases. This CDR3 spans 14 amino acids. CDR3 residues: CASSPGLRKNIQYF. The CDR3 DNA reads as TGTGCCAGCAGTCCGGGCCTCCGAAAAAACATTCAGTACTTC.

This clonotype has ten or more counts. The rearrangement uses TRBV18 and TRBJ2-5; D is uncertain. CDR1 KGHSH and CDR2 LQKENI come from the germline V gene. The CDR3 is made up of 14 amino acids. V lost 0 bases and J lost 3, with 8 bases in between. Here the CDR3 reads CASSPPQSKETQYF. The CDR3 DNA reads TGTGCCAGCTCACCACCTCAGAGCAAAGAGACCCAGTACTTC.

The chain combines TRBV12-3 or TRBV12-4 with TRBJ1-4; D may be TRBD1 (5 bases). The CDR3 is made up of 13 amino acids. V lost 6 bases and J 5 bases, leaving 10 bases between the germline ends. This chain's CDR3 is CASSFGGNEKLFF. CDR3 nucleotides: TGTGCCAGCAGCTTTGGGGGGAATGAAAAACTGTTTTTT.

The chain combines TRBV3-1 with TRBJ2-7; D remains ambiguous. Germline values: CDR1 LGHDT, CDR2 YNNKEL (reference sequence). The CDR3 runs 16 residues. The V end lost 8 bases, the J end lost 3 bases, and 23 bases lay between the germline ends. The CDR3 protein is CASSLTPRRFNYEQYF. The CDR3 DNA is TGTGCCAGCTCACTGACGCCGCGACGGTTTAACTACGAGCAGTACTTC.

This clonotype was counted a few times. J is TRBJ1-1 and V is TRBV30; tentative D call: TRBD1 (6 bases). Germline assignment: CDR1 GTSNPN and CDR2 SVGIG (reference sequence). V shed 5 bases and J shed 1 base, with 14 bases lying between them. The CDR3 has 14 amino acids. The CDR3 DNA reads as TGTGCCTGGCGAACAGGACAGCCGAACACTGAAGCTTTCTTT. Protein: CAWRTGQPNTEAFF. Looking up the rest from reference TRBV30 and TRBJ1-1 gives the full variable domain: SQTIHQWPATLVQPVGSPLSLECTVEGTSNPNLYWYRQAAGRGLQLLFYSVGIGQISSEVPQNLSASRPQDRQFILSSKKLLLSDSGFYLCAWRTGQPNTEAFFGQGTRLTVV.

The table lists this clonotype with a count of one. As the CDR3 is not closed by the conserved phenylalanine or tryptophan, this likely results from a read error. The rearrangement uses TRBV9 and TRBJ2-5; 13 nucleotides line up with TRBD2. V shed 4 bases, J shed 3 bases, and the junction held 3 bases outside the gene matches. Per germline, CDR1 SGDLS and CDR2 YYNGEE. This CDR3 has 15 amino acids. DNA for the CDR3: TGTGCCAGCAGCTCAGGACTAGCGGGAGAAGAGACCCAGTACTGC. It translates to CASSSGLAGEETQYC.

There are many counts of this clonotype. The chain recombines TRBV7-3 with TRBJ2-1; D unresolved. Germline V gene sequence: CDR1 SGHTA, CDR2 FQGTGA. The V end lost 5 bases, the J end lost 9 bases, and 20 bases lay between the germline ends. The CDR3 sequence is 15 residues long. CDR3 region: CASSPRLDGYGEQFF. CDR3 nucleotide sequence: TGTGCCAGCAGCCCACGATTAGATGGGTATGGTGAGCAGTTCTTC.